This T cell receptor beta chain came from a study of blood T cell repertoires in COVID-19. Turning to the study itself: Spain, Italy and the United States supplied samples that represented acute and convalescent COVID-19. Sample material is recorded as cDNA or gDNA derived from T cells, B-cell-depleted T cells, or PBMCs.

Study processing details: Nucleated cell number was recorded as an estimate derived from reference gene primer amplification. Assay used: immunoSEQ multiplex PCR; TCRdb lists only in-frame clones, some missing. V, J and clone size were drawn from that table, and D and trimming were deduced from the DNA. The data hold some 22,000 clones, with over 70% observed a single time. Trimming removed 0 bases from V and 10 bases from J, with 12 bases in between. The germline gives CDR1 SNHLY, CDR2 FYNNEI. The CDR3 contains 13 residues. The specimen sequenced was peripheral blood. This clonotype was sampled from a man of 80 years or more with active or convalescent COVID-19. The rearrangement links TRBV2 to TRBJ1-1; D may be TRBD1 (5 bases). CDR3: CASSEAAQGVAFF. The CDR3 DNA is TGTGCCAGCAGTGAAGCGGCTCAGGGCGTAGCTTTCTTT.